One and the same sample provided the 10 T cell receptor beta chains below, sequenced in a study of blood T cells in healthy people across ages. Combining a sample-barcoded 5' primer with a J-beta primer mix, a second PCR ran for about 7 to 11 cycles. From the 5' RACE reads, TCRdb called clonotypes with MiXCR, one entry per CDR3 protein. The table lists about 1.7 million distinct CDR3 sequences, roughly 27% of them singletons. Sequencing was carried out using blood. These receptors all stem from a woman in her 30s in good health.

There are a few counts of this clonotype. The J gene is TRBJ2-1, the V gene TRBV6-2 or TRBV6-3, with D possibly being TRBD2 (6 bases). The CDR3 has 15 amino acids. Trimming pared 6 bases from V and 6 bases from J, leaving 18 bases between. The germline V gene encodes CDR1 MNHEY and CDR2 SVGEGT. CDR3 protein: CASSPGRTEANEQFF. Written as DNA, the CDR3 is TGTGCCAGCAGCCCCGGGAGAACCGAAGCCAATGAGCAGTTCTTC.

The chain links TRBV3-1 to TRBJ2-7, with 10 bases lining up with TRBD2. The CDR3 runs 17 residues. The germline V gene has CDR1 LGHDT and CDR2 YNNKEL (reference sequence). V lost 5 bases and J lost 7; bases outside the gene matches: 17. The CDR3 DNA is TGTGCCAGCAGCGGGCACCCCTCTAGCGGGAGTCTGGAAGAGCAGTACTTC. Translated: CASSGHPSSGSLEEQYF.

This clonotype was detected only a few times. V gene TRBV5-1 combines with J gene TRBJ2-2; the D is unclear. V dropped 0 bases and J dropped 6 bases, with 9 bases sitting between them. The CDR3 sequence is 14 residues long. The V gene's germline CDR1 is SGHRS and CDR2 YFSETQ. The CDR3 protein is CASSLEPRSGELFF. The DNA of the CDR3 is TGCGCCAGCAGCTTGGAACCACGCTCCGGGGAGCTGTTTTTT.

Ten or more counts support this clonotype. The chain has TRBV7-3 and TRBJ2-7; D uncertain. This CDR3 is 12 amino acids long. Deletions cut 5 bases from V and 7 bases from J, with 12 bases between. Per germline, CDR1 SGHTA and CDR2 FQGTGA. CDR3 DNA sequence: TGTGCCAGCAGCCCGCAGATGGGGGAGCAGTACTTC. Translating it yields CASSPQMGEQYF.

The CDR3 protein is CASSLIKANSPLHF. The CDR3 nucleotides read TGTGCCAGCAGCCTAATCAAAGCGAATTCACCCCTCCACTTT. The chain recombines TRBV12-3 or TRBV12-4 with TRBJ1-6; D is unresolved. V dropped 6 bases and J dropped 7 bases, with 13 bases sitting between them. This CDR3 is 14 amino acids long.

This clonotype was seen a few times. V and J are TRBV5-1 and TRBJ1-1; tentatively, D is TRBD1 (5 bases). The CDR3 totals 15 residues. V lost 3 bases to trimming and J lost 6 bases, with 18 bases between them. CDR1 and CDR2 (germline): SGHRS, YFSETQ. The DNA for the CDR3 is TGCGCCAGCAGCTCAACACCCCGGGGGGACGCTGAAGCTTTCTTT. Its protein is CASSSTPRGDAEAFF. The variable domain in full, with the rest retrieved from reference TRBV5-1 and TRBJ1-1, is KAGVTQTPRYLIKTRGQQVTLSCSPISGHRSVSWYQQTPGQGLQFLFEYFSETQRNKGNFPGRFSGRQFSNSRSEMNVSTLELGDSALYLCASSSTPRGDAEAFFGQGTRLTVV.

This chain links TRBV2 with TRBJ1-5; D not resolved. The CDR3 loop spans 16 amino acids. Deletions cut 4 bases from V and 0 bases from J, with 13 bases between. Germline V gene data show CDR1 as SNHLY and CDR2 as FYNNEI. The CDR3 DNA sequence: TGTGCCAGCAGTGCGACCCAGGCTCTTAGCAATCAGCCCCAGCATTTT. This encodes CASSATQALSNQPQHF.

The rearrangement uses TRBV2 and TRBJ2-5; D ambiguous. Germline lookup yields CDR1 SNHLY and CDR2 FYNNEI. V lost 6 bases, J lost 3 bases, and 11 bases lay in between. This CDR3 is built from 13 residues. The CDR3 DNA follows: TGTGCCAGCAGGGACGGAATTAAAGAGACCCAGTACTTC. This encodes CASRDGIKETQYF.

This clonotype came up many times. The genes are TRBV10-2 and TRBJ2-7; D is undetermined. The CDR3 length is 12 residues. Looked up from germline, CDR1 is WSHSY and CDR2 is SAAADI. V gave up 4 bases and J gave up 4 bases, with 8 bases separating them. CDR3 sequence reads: CASSVSSYEQYF. The CDR3 DNA is TGCGCCAGCAGTGTGAGCAGTTACGAGCAGTACTTC.

The rearrangement links TRBV7-2 to TRBJ2-3, with no clear D. This CDR3 comprises 16 residues. Trimming removed 0 bases from V and 0 bases from J, with 10 bases in between. Germline V gives CDR1 SGHTA, CDR2 FQGNSA. The CDR3 spells CASSLAPSSSTDTQYF. In nucleotides, the CDR3 is TGTGCCAGCAGCTTAGCGCCCTCTTCGAGCACAGATACGCAGTATTTT.